Reported below is one TCR beta chain. This sample was included in a study of blood T cell repertoires in COVID-19. Study processing details: Reference gene primers were amplified, and this amplification served to estimate nucleated cell counts. The protocol was immunoSEQ multiplex PCR, while the TCRdb copy is restricted to in-frame clones and leaves out a portion. V, J and clone size are those of that table, while D and trimming were read from the DNA. The data contain under 200,000 clones, 70% to 90% of them singletons. The germline V gene has CDR1 SGHRS and CDR2 YFSETQ. V was pared by 4 bases and J by 7 bases, with 10 bases of the junction left unmatched. This CDR3 region has 15 residues.

The V call is TRBV5-1, the J call TRBJ1-4, with 7 positions matching TRBD1. The sequence was collected from a woman over 75 with COVID-19, enrolled during active disease. The source material was peripheral blood. CDR3 coding DNA: TGCGCCAGCAGCCCCGACGGGACAGTCGGTGAAAAACTGTTTTTT. It yields the protein CASSPDGTVGEKLFF.